These 16 T cell receptor beta chains originate from one sample sequenced in a study of cytomegalovirus exposure and HLA in healthy donors. With 60 Vbeta and 13 Jbeta primers, the PCR was carried out. Clones were sequenced by immunoSEQ multiplex PCR, and TCRdb holds only the in-frame ones, with some missing. The sample includes approximately 120,000 clones. Sequencing input: PBMCs. The receptor set was obtained from a man aged 18-30 years in good health and CMV-seronegative.

V usage is TRBV27 and J usage is TRBJ1-2; 10 bases are a match to TRBD1. With 3 bases clipped from V and 7 bases from J, the junction kept 5 bases outside the gene matches. CDR3 length equals 14 residues. CDR1 and CDR2 (germline): MNHEY, SMNVEV (reference sequence). CDR3 sequence reads: CASSFGDRGSGYTF. Here the CDR3 DNA reads TGTGCCAGCAGTTTTGGGGACAGGGGAAGTGGCTACACCTTC.

Of note for this clone: The junction differs from germline at one of its ends, possibly a read error. The chain combines TRBV19 with TRBJ1-1; D ambiguous. Germline V CDR1 and CDR2: LNHDA, SQIVND (reference sequence). The CDR3 is 13 residues long. In DNA form, the CDR3 reads TGTGCCAGTAGTATAGGAGGGTACACTGGAGCTTTCTTT. Translated: CASSIGGYTGAFF.

This rearrangement joins TRBV28 to TRBJ1-2, with a weak D call TRBD1 (5 bases). Germline CDR1 reads MDHEN; CDR2 reads SYDVKM. V was cut by 5 bases and J by 4 bases, with 14 bases left in between. The CDR3 has 14 amino acids. CDR3 sequence (DNA): TGTGCCAGCAGTGGGGGGGACGGACTCTATGGCTACACCTTC. It specifies CASSGGDGLYGYTF.

The J gene is TRBJ2-7, the V gene TRBV6-5, with 11 nucleotides matching TRBD1. The CDR3 length is 13 residues. J was trimmed by 4 bases and V by 5 bases; bases with no gene match: 1. The germline V gene encodes CDR1 MNHEY and CDR2 SVGAGI. CDR3 sequence: CASSRDRGYEQYF. The CDR3 DNA sequence: TGTGCCAGCAGTCGGGACAGGGGGTACGAGCAGTACTTC.

The CDR3 DNA sequence: TGTGCCAGCTCACCAATCGGACAGGACTTATTCACAGATACGCAGTATTTT. Amino acids: CASSPIGQDLFTDTQYF. The chain joins TRBV18 to TRBJ2-3, with 7 bases that match TRBD1. Looked up from germline, CDR1 is KGHSH and CDR2 is LQKENI. V gave up 2 bases and J gave up 2 bases; unmatched junction bases: 10. The CDR3 is 17 amino acids.

This rearrangement joins TRBV9 to TRBJ1-2; weak D call: TRBD1 (5 bases). V shed 4 bases and J shed 5 bases, with 15 bases lying between them. This CDR3 is built from 14 residues. Germline V gene sequence: CDR1 SGDLS, CDR2 YYNGEE. In DNA form, the CDR3 reads TGTGCCAGCAGCATACCCCAGGGTAAATATGGCTACACCTTC. Protein product: CASSIPQGKYGYTF.

The chain links TRBV7-2 to TRBJ2-5, with D tentatively TRBD1 (5 bases). The CDR3 has 14 residues. Germline CDR1 SGHTA, CDR2 FQGNSA. Trimming shortened V by 4 bases and J by 3 bases, and 12 bases separated the two germline ends. CDR3 nucleotides: TGTGCCAGCAGCTCAACCAGGGTGGAAGAGACCCAGTACTTC. It translates to CASSSTRVEETQYF.

V gene TRBV10-1 combines with J gene TRBJ1-1; D possibly corresponds to TRBD1 (5 bases). The CDR3 length is 15 residues. Germline V CDR1 and CDR2: WNHNN, SYGVQD (reference sequence). V was cut by 10 bases and J by 6 bases, with 24 bases left in between. The CDR3, as DNA: TGCGCCAACCAAGAAACTCAGGGTAGTGACGCTGAAGCTTTCTTT. It specifies CANQETQGSDAEAFF.

The chain recombines TRBV5-1 with TRBJ1-2; 8 nucleotides line up with TRBD1. This CDR3 region has 14 residues. J lost 7 bases, V lost 4 bases, and 9 bases had no gene match. The germline V gene encodes CDR1 SGHRS and CDR2 YFSETQ. CDR3 loop: CASSNPGQAFGYTF. For the CDR3, the DNA is TGCGCCAGCAGCAATCCGGGACAGGCTTTTGGCTACACCTTC.

V usage is TRBV5-4 and J usage is TRBJ1-1; D uncertain. Trimming pared 4 bases from V and 1 base from J, leaving 11 bases between. CDR3 length equals 14 residues. Germline lookup yields CDR1 SGHNT and CDR2 YYREEE (reference sequence). In nucleotides, the CDR3 is TGTGCCAGCAGCCTGGAGCGGTGGAACACTGAAGCTTTCTTT. This codes for CASSLERWNTEAFF.

V and J are TRBV25-1 and TRBJ1-2, with 8 bases matching TRBD1. CDR3 length: 13 residues. CDR1 and CDR2 (germline): MGHDK, SYGVNS. J gave up 6 bases and V 3 bases, and 3 bases lay outside the gene matches. In DNA form, the CDR3 reads TGTGCCAGCAGTGACCAGGGGGCGGATGGCTACACCTTC. This codes for CASSDQGADGYTF.

The rearrangement uses TRBV4-2 and TRBJ2-3; 7 nucleotides line up with TRBD1. The germline V gene encodes CDR1 LGHNA and CDR2 YNFKEQ. J lost 3 bases, V lost 4 bases, and 7 bases had no gene match. The CDR3 consists of 15 residues. CDR3 sequence: CASSPEQGNTDTQYF. DNA of the CDR3: TGTGCCAGCAGCCCAGAACAGGGGAATACAGATACGCAGTATTTT.

Written as DNA, the CDR3 is TGTGCCAGCAGTTCAGACAGGATCTCCTACGAGCAGTACTTC. Residues: CASSSDRISYEQYF. The rearrangement uses TRBV6-1 and TRBJ2-7; D possibly corresponds to TRBD1 (6 bases). The V and J ends lost 5 bases and 0 bases respectively, with 11 bases between them. The length of the CDR3 is 14 residues. Per germline, CDR1 MNHNS and CDR2 SASEGT.

J is TRBJ2-6 and V is TRBV29-1, with unresolved D. Germline V lookup: CDR1 SQVTM, CDR2 ANQGSEA. Between the trimmed V and J ends, which lost 6 bases and 0 bases, there was a span of 12 bases. The CDR3 is 15 residues long. CDR3: CSVLGSLSGANVLTF. DNA for the CDR3: TGCAGCGTCCTGGGCAGCCTCTCTGGGGCCAACGTCCTGACTTTC.

CDR3 nucleotide sequence: TGCGCCAGCAGCTTGGTGGGGGGACTAGCGGAGACCCAGTACTTC. Translating gives CASSLVGGLAETQYF. V usage is TRBV5-1 and J usage is TRBJ2-5; 10 bases agree with TRBD2. In germline, CDR1 is SGHRS, CDR2 YFSETQ. This CDR3 has 15 residues. V was clipped by 0 bases and J by 5 bases; unmatched bases: 4.

This rearrangement joins TRBV27 to TRBJ1-2; tentatively, D is TRBD1 (5 bases). Germline assignment: CDR1 MNHEY and CDR2 SMNVEV (reference sequence). The CDR3 has 15 amino acids. The ends were cut back, 4 bases at V and 8 bases at J, with 20 bases in the middle. CDR3 residues: CASSSRGDGYGGYTF. CDR3 sequence (DNA): TGTGCCAGCAGTTCCCGGGGGGACGGCTATGGGGGCTACACCTTC.